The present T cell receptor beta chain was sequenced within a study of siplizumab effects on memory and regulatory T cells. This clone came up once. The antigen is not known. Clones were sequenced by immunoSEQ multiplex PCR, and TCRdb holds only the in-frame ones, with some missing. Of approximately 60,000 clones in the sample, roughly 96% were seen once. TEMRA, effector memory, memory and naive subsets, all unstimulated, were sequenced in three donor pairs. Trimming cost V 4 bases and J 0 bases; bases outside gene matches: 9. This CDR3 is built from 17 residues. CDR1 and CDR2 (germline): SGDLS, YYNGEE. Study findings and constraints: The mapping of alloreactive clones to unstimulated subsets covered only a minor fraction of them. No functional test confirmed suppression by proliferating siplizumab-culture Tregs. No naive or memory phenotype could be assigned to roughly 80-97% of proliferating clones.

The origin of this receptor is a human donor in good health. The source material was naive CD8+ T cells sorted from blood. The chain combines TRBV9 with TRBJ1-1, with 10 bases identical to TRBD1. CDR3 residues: CASSSDRGETMNTEAFF. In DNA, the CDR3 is TGTGCCAGCAGCTCGGACAGGGGGGAAACTATGAACACTGAAGCTTTCTTT.